This TCR beta chain is drawn from a study of T cell changes during pregnancy in multiple sclerosis. V lost 8 bases, J lost 5 bases, and 12 bases lay in between. The CDR3 sequence is 12 residues long. Germline CDR1 is SGHAT and CDR2 is FQNNGV. The assay was immunoSEQ multiplex PCR, and TCRdb's table has in-frame clones only and misses some. The data hold 33,000 or so clones, with 90% observed a single time. The chain combines TRBV11-2 with TRBJ1-2; D might be TRBD1 (5 bases). This receptor was obtained from a female donor in good health, enrolled as a control in a pregnancy study. Material: peripheral blood, obtained in the third trimester of pregnancy. CDR3 bases: TGTGCCAGCCGAACTGGGGGGTATGGCTACACCTTC. It yields the protein CASRTGGYGYTF.